This is a list of T cell receptor beta chains from one sample in a study of CD8+ T cells in alopecia areata. Produced via immunoSEQ multiplex PCR; TCRdb's table is partial and in-frame only. In the table there are about 150,000 clones, 45% to 55% of which are singletons. Sequences were derived from CD8+ T cells sorted from blood, sampled at week 0. Source of these receptors: a human donor with alopecia areata. CDR3s include the opening cysteine and the closing phenylalanine or tryptophan. The D gene is left open where the match is weak. For some rows the clone size is stated as once, few or many, or as a class when expanded; others skip it.

v_gene	abundance	j_gene	d_gene	CDR3aa	CDR3nt
TRBV12-2	few	TRBJ2-1	.	CASRLVRANEQFF	TGTGCAAGTCGCTTAGTAAGGGCCAATGAGCAGTTCTTC
TRBV29-1	.	TRBJ1-2	TRBD1	CSVEGLASGTGGFGDYGYTF	TGCAGCGTTGAAGGCTTGGCGTCCGGGACAGGGGGCTTTGGGGACTATGGCTACACCTTC
TRBV27	.	TRBJ2-5	.	CASSSRDRPQETQYF	TGTGCCAGCAGTTCTCGAGACAGGCCGCAAGAGACCCAGTACTTC
TRBV7-9	.	TRBJ1-5	TRBD1	CASSLGGTDSNQPQHF	TGTGCCAGCAGCTTAGGAGGGACAGATAGCAATCAGCCCCAGCATTTT
TRBV4-3	.	TRBJ1-1	.	CASSPLIKNTEAFF	TGCGCCAGCAGCCCACTGATCAAGAACACTGAAGCTTTCTTT
TRBV7-9	.	TRBJ2-7	TRBD1	CASSLAVGQGATYEQYF	TGTGCCAGCAGCTTAGCAGTGGGACAGGGGGCGACCTACGAGCAGTACTTC
TRBV13	many	TRBJ1-2	.	CASSYLRDSYGYTF	TGTGCCAGCAGCTACCTCCGGGACTCCTATGGCTACACCTTC
TRBV27	once	TRBJ1-5	.	CASSSNRDSNQPQHF	TGTGCCAGCAGTTCCAACAGGGATAGCAATCAGCCCCAGCATTTT
TRBV30	.	TRBJ2-3	.	CAWSMTGTDTQYF	TGTGCCTGGAGTATGACAGGCACAGATACGCAGTATTTT
TRBV9	.	TRBJ2-3	TRBD2	CASSEAGATDTQYF	TGTGCCAGCAGCGAAGCGGGGGCCACAGATACGCAGTATTTT
TRBV5-1	.	TRBJ2-7	TRBD1	CASSPGTGTYEQYF	TGCGCCAGCAGCCCTGGGACAGGTACCTACGAGCAGTACTTC
TRBV27	.	TRBJ1-1	TRBD1	CASSSTGEAEAFF	TGTGCCAGCAGTTCGACAGGGGAAGCGGAAGCTTTCTTT
TRBV7-3	.	TRBJ2-1	TRBD2	CASSLVSGALREQFF	TGTGCCAGCAGCTTAGTTAGCGGGGCCCTGAGGGAGCAGTTCTTC
TRBV29-1	.	TRBJ1-2	TRBD1	CSVRAGQGGPGYTF	TGCAGCGTTCGGGCCGGACAGGGAGGTCCTGGCTACACCTTC
TRBV29-1	.	TRBJ1-2	.	CSVGGDSVYGYTF	TGCAGCGTTGGGGGCGATTCAGTCTATGGCTACACCTTC
TRBV5-1	.	TRBJ1-5	.	CASSLGLGANQPQHF	TGCGCCAGCAGCTTGGGCCTGGGAGCCAATCAGCCCCAGCATTTT
TRBV28	.	TRBJ1-2	.	CASSLSGNYGYTF	TGTGCCAGCAGTTTGTCCGGGAACTATGGCTACACCTTC
TRBV6-5	.	TRBJ2-1	.	CASSVTGYNEQFF	TGTGCCAGCAGTGTGACGGGGTACAATGAGCAGTTCTTC
TRBV7-2	.	TRBJ2-2	.	CASSFRDTGELFF	TGTGCCAGCAGCTTTAGGGACACCGGGGAGCTGTTTTTT
TRBV5-6	.	TRBJ1-2	.	CASSLSRGITHGYTF	TGTGCCAGCAGCTTATCCAGGGGAATAACTCATGGCTACACCTTC
TRBV29-1	.	TRBJ1-1	TRBD1	CSVVGAQGLNTEAFF	TGCAGCGTTGTCGGGGCACAGGGGTTGAACACTGAAGCTTTCTTT
TRBV7-8	.	TRBJ2-3	TRBD1	CASSLVSRAGGRDTQYF	TGTGCCAGCAGCTTAGTATCAAGGGCAGGGGGAAGAGATACGCAGTATTTT
TRBV29-1	few	TRBJ2-7	.	CSVPVGQNYEQYF	TGCAGCGTTCCAGTGGGCCAAAACTACGAGCAGTACTTC
TRBV27	.	TRBJ2-1	TRBD2	CASSRGRGGYNEQFF	TGTGCCAGCAGTAGGGGCCGGGGGGGCTACAATGAGCAGTTCTTC
TRBV19	few	TRBJ2-1	.	CATFLGEQFF	TGTGCCACCTTCTTGGGTGAGCAGTTCTTC
TRBV30	once	TRBJ2-7	.	CAWSEDGATYEQYF	TGTGCCTGGAGTGAAGACGGGGCTACCTACGAGCAGTACTTC
TRBV27	few	TRBJ1-6	TRBD1	CASSPRTGANSPLHF	TGTGCCAGCAGTCCCCGGACAGGGGCGAATTCACCCCTCCACTTT
TRBV14	.	TRBJ1-6	.	CASSLGSGSPLHF	TGTGCCAGCAGCCTTGGGTCGGGATCACCCCTCCACTTT
TRBV7-2	.	TRBJ1-1	.	CASSLDNPEAFF	TGTGCCAGCAGCTTAGACAACCCTGAAGCTTTCTTT
TRBV14	.	TRBJ2-5	TRBD2	CASSQIVAGGRETQYF	TGTGCCAGCAGCCAAATCGTAGCGGGGGGACGAGAGACCCAGTACTTC
TRBV5-4	.	TRBJ2-1	.	CASSLDLSSYNEQFF	TGTGCCAGCAGCTTGGACCTAAGCTCCTACAATGAGCAGTTCTTC
TRBV5-1	.	TRBJ1-2	.	CASSPESGSWFYTF	TGCGCCAGCAGCCCCGAAAGCGGGTCTTGGTTCTACACCTTC
TRBV30	.	TRBJ1-1	.	CAWSVGGYTEAFF	TGTGCCTGGAGTGTCGGGGGTTACACTGAAGCTTTCTTT
TRBV5-1	.	TRBJ2-1	.	CASRPQGRDNEQFF	TGCGCCAGCAGGCCCCAGGGCAGGGACAATGAGCAGTTCTTC
TRBV30	.	TRBJ2-7	.	CAWSLSRGASYEQYF	TGTGCCTGGAGCCTTAGCCGGGGAGCATCCTACGAGCAGTACTTC
TRBV5-1	.	TRBJ2-7	TRBD2	CASSPTSGGTYEQYF	TGCGCCAGCAGCCCTACTAGCGGGGGAACCTACGAGCAGTACTTC
TRBV29-1	.	TRBJ2-7	.	CSVAGTSQAANYEQYF	TGCAGCGTTGCCGGGACTTCACAGGCGGCGAACTACGAGCAGTACTTC
TRBV4-3	once	TRBJ2-5	.	CASSTSRVETQYF	TGCGCCAGCAGCACGAGTCGTGTAGAGACCCAGTACTTC
TRBV21-1	.	TRBJ2-1	.	CAPKPQSSYNEQFF	TGTGCCCCCAAGCCGCAGAGCTCCTACAATGAGCAGTTCTTC
TRBV29-1	few	TRBJ2-7	TRBD2	CSVRGGTESYEQYF	TGCAGCGTTCGGGGGGGAACCGAAAGCTACGAGCAGTACTTC
TRBV13	few	TRBJ1-4	.	CASSRGDEKLFF	TGTGCCAGCAGCCGCGGGGATGAAAAACTGTTTTTT
TRBV29-1	few	TRBJ2-3	.	CSVEPRLGRSTDTQYF	TGCAGCGTGGAGCCTCGGTTGGGACGCAGCACAGATACGCAGTATTTT
TRBV19	.	TRBJ1-1	.	CASSTQGSRYTEAFF	TGTGCCAGTAGTACCCAGGGGAGTCGGTACACTGAAGCTTTCTTT
TRBV30	.	TRBJ1-1	TRBD1	CAWRRTGTGNTEAFF	TGTGCCTGGAGAAGAACCGGGACAGGGAACACTGAAGCTTTCTTT
TRBV5-1	.	TRBJ2-1	.	CASSLSAGRYNEQFF	TGCGCCAGCAGCTTGTCGGCAGGAAGGTACAATGAGCAGTTCTTC
TRBV10-2	.	TRBJ2-7	.	CASSEGNTGTTYEQYF	TGCGCCAGCAGTGAGGGAAACACCGGGACCACCTACGAGCAGTACTTC
TRBV14	few	TRBJ2-5	.	CASSQDYSSQETQYF	TGTGCCAGCAGCCAAGATTACAGCAGCCAAGAGACCCAGTACTTC
TRBV7-2	few	TRBJ2-7	TRBD2	CASSFMAGELDEQYF	TGTGCCAGCAGCTTTATGGCGGGAGAGCTCGACGAGCAGTACTTC